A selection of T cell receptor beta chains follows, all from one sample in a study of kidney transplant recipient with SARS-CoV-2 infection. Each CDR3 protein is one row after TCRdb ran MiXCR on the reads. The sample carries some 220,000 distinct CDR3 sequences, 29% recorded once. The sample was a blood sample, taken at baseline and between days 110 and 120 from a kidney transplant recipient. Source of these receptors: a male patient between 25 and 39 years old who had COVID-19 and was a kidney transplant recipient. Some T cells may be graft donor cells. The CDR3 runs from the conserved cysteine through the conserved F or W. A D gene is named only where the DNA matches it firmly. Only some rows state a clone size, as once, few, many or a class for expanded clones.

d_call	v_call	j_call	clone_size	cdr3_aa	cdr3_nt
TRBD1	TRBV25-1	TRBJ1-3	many	CASSRTGTGNTIYF	TGTGCCAGCAGCCGGACAGGGACTGGAAACACCATATATTTT
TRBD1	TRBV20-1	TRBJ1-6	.	CSARGRDRDNSPLHF	TGCAGTGCTAGAGGCCGGGACAGAGATAATTCACCCCTCCACTTT
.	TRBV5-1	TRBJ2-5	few	CASSLAMETQYF	TGCGCCAGCAGCTTGGCCATGGAGACCCAGTACTTC
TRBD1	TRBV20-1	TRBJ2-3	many	CSARGQVGSLDTQYF	TGCAGTGCTAGGGGACAGGTTGGGAGTTTGGATACGCAGTATTTT
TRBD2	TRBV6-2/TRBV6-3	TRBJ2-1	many	CASNTGGWANEQFF	TGTGCCAGCAATACGGGAGGTTGGGCCAATGAGCAGTTCTTC
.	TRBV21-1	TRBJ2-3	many	CASSARIATVMQDTQYF	TGTGCCAGCAGTGCTCGGATAGCTACAGTCATGCAAGATACGCAGTATTTT
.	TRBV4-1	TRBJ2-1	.	CASSQEEWGQLYNEQFF	TGCGCCAGCAGCCAAGAGGAATGGGGCCAGCTCTACAATGAGCAGTTCTTC
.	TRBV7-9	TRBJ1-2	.	CASPYSGTPYGYTF	TGTGCCAGCCCATATTCCGGGACACCTTATGGCTACACCTTC
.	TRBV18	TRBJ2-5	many	CASSNQETQYF	TGTGCCAGCAGCAACCAAGAGACCCAGTACTTC
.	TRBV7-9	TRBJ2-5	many	CASSLQGRGETQYF	TGTGCCAGCAGCTTACAGGGGCGGGGGGAGACCCAGTACTTC
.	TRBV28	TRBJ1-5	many	CASRTPTKRLSNQPQHF	TGTGCCAGCAGGACCCCTACGAAACGGTTAAGCAATCAGCCCCAGCATTTT